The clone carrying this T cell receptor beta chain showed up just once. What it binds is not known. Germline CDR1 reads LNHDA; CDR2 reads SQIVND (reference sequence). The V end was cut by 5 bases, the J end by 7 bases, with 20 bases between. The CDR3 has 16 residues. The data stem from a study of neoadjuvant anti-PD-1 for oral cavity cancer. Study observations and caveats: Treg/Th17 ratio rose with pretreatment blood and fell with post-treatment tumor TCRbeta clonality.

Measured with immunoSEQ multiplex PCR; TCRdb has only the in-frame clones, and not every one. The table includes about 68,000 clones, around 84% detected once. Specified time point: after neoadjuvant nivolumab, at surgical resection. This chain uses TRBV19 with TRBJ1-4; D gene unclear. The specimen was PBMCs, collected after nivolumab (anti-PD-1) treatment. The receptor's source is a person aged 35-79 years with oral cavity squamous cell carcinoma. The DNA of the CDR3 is TGTGCCAGTAGTCCCGGACTTTTCGATGTATCTGAAAAACTGTTTTTT. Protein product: CASSPGLFDVSEKLFF.